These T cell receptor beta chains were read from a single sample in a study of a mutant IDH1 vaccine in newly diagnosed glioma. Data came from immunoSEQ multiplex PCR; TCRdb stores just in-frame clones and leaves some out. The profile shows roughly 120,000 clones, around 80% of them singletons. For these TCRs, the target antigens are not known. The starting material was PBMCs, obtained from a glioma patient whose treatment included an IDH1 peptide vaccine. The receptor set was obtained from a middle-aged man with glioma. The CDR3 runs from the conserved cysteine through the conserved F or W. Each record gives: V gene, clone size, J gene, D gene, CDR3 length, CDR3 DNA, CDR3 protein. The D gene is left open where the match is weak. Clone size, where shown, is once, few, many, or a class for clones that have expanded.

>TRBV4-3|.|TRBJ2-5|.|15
TGCGCCAGCAGCCAAGCCGGGAGAGATGAAGAGACCCAGTACTTC
CASSQAGRDEETQYF
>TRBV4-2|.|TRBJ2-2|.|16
TGTGCCAGCAGCCAAGATTTGGGGACCGCTACCGGGGAGCTGTTTTTT
CASSQDLGTATGELFF
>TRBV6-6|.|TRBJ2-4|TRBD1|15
TGTGCCAGCAGTCCATTGACAGGGGCCAAAAACATTCAGTACTTC
CASSPLTGAKNIQYF
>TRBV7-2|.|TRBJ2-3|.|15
TGTGCCAGCAGCTCTCGTGGCGGGGGCACAGATACGCAGTATTTT
CASSSRGGGTDTQYF
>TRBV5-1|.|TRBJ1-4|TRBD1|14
TGCGCCAGCAGCTTACAGGGGGCGCGCGAAAAACTGTTTTTT
CASSLQGAREKLFF
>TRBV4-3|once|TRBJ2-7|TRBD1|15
TGCGCCAGCAGCCAAGTAGCACAGGGGACCTACGAGCAGTACTTC
CASSQVAQGTYEQYF
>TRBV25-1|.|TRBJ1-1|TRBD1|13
TGTGCCAGCAGTGACGTGGGCAGGGGGGACGCTTTCTTT
CASSDVGRGDAFF
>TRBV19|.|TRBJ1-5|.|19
TGTGCCAGTAGTATCGAACGGGGGGCAATCGGGTATAGCAATCAGCCCCAGCATTTT
CASSIERGAIGYSNQPQHF
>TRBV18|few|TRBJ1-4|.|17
TGTGCCAGCTCACTACAAGTCCTGGGGCCAACTAATGAAAAACTGTTTTTT
CASSLQVLGPTNEKLFF
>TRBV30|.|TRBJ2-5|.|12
TGTGCCTGGAGTGGGGTGGGGGAGACCCAGTACTTC
CAWSGVGETQYF
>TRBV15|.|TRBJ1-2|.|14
TGTGCCACCAGCAGAACGGACGCAGATCGACGCTACACCTTC
CATSRTDADRRYTF
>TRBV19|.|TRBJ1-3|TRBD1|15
TGTGCCAGTAGCATCGGGACAGGGGCTGGAAACACCATATATTTT
CASSIGTGAGNTIYF
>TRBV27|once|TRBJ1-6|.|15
TGTGCCAGCAGTTTATACAGGGTGGGAAATTCACCCCTCCACTTT
CASSLYRVGNSPLHF
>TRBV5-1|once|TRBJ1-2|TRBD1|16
TGCGCCAGCAGCCTGACCCCAGGGGGATCTAACTATGGCTACACCTTC
CASSLTPGGSNYGYTF
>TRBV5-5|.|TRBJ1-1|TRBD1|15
TGTGCCAGCAGGACGGGGCTACAGGGGTTCCCTGAAGCTTTCTTT
CASRTGLQGFPEAFF
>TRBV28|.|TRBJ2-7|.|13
TGTGCCAGCAGTTTCCCGGCCCGGGACGAGCAGTACTTC
CASSFPARDEQYF
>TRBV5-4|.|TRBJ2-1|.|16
TGTGCCAGCAGCTGGGGGTTGGCTAATTCCTACAATGAGCAGTTCTTC
CASSWGLANSYNEQFF
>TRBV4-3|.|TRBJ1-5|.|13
TGCGCCAGCAGCCAAGTTCTTAATCAGCCCCAGCATTTT
CASSQVLNQPQHF
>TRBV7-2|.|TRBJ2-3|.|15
TGTGCCAGCAGGCCCCCGGGACTGAACACAGATACGCAGTATTTT
CASRPPGLNTDTQYF
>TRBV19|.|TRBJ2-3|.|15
TGTGCCAGTAGTATTAGGGACGTTCGAAGGGATACGCAGTATTTT
CASSIRDVRRDTQYF
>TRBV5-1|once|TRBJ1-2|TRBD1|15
TGCGCCAGCAGCTTGGGGGGGACAGATAACTATGGCTACACCTTC
CASSLGGTDNYGYTF
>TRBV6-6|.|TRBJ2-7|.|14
TGTGCCAGCGAACGCTCCCAGGGATCCTACGAGCAGTACTTC
CASERSQGSYEQYF
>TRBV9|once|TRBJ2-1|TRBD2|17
TGTGCCAGCAGCGCGTGGCCGGTAGCGGGAGTCTTACATGAGCAGTTCTTC
CASSAWPVAGVLHEQFF
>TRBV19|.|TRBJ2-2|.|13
TGTGCCAGTAGTATAGGGTACTTCGGGGAGCTGTTTTTT
CASSIGYFGELFF
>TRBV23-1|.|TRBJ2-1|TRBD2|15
TGCGCCCCTAGAACCGGGACTAGCAGTGTCAATGAGCAGTTCTTC
CAPRTGTSSVNEQFF
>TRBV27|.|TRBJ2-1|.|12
TGTGCCAGCAGTTTTTCGCAGGGAGAGCAGTTCTTC
CASSFSQGEQFF
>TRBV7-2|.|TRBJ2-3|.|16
TGTGCCAGCAGCGATCCGGCCCGGGCGAGCACAGATACGCAGTATTTT
CASSDPARASTDTQYF